These 29 T cell receptor beta chains came from one sample sequenced in a study of regulatory T cells in long-lasting Graves disease. Time point reported: persistent/refractory GD, antithyroid drugs over 5 years with positive TRAb. Researchers made the TCR library from RNA that was extracted from PBMCs. To make TCR beta libraries, researchers used iRepertoire HTBI primers and Arm-PCR of CDR3 regions. TCRdb called the multiplex PCR reads again in MiXCR, with one record for every CDR3 protein. Of a few hundred thousand distinct CDR3 sequences listed, roughly a fifth are singletons. The sequencing used peripheral blood mononuclear cells (PBMCs), collected when the disease was refractory, from a patient treated with antithyroid drugs. These receptors originate from a female donor with Graves disease.

This clonotype has a count of ten or more. The CDR3 loop reads CATSRDMTGEEQYF. The CDR3 DNA sequence: TGTGCCACCAGCAGAGATATGACGGGCGAGGAGCAGTACTTC. The rearrangement joins TRBV15 to TRBJ2-7, with D unclear. Germline V gene data show CDR1 as LNHNV and CDR2 as YYDKDF (reference sequence). V lost 0 bases, J lost 7 bases, and 13 bases lay in between. This CDR3 contains 14 residues.

The chain's CDR3 is CASSQLIAGGYNEQFF. The CDR3 DNA sequence: TGTGCCAGCAGCCAACTGATAGCGGGAGGCTACAATGAGCAGTTCTTC. The chain couples TRBV3-1 to TRBJ2-1; the match to TRBD2 covers 10 bases. Germline V gives CDR1 LGHDT, CDR2 YNNKEL (reference sequence). The CDR3 runs to 16 residues. The V segment lost 2 bases and the J segment 3 bases; nucleotides outside the gene matches: 4.

This clonotype turned up a few times. This may stem from a read error, because a much larger clone lies one nucleotide away. The gene calls are TRBV7-8 and TRBJ2-7; D unresolved. CDR3 length: 12 amino acids. Germline V lookup: CDR1 SGHVS, CDR2 FQNEAQ. CDR3: CASSLDAYEQCF. The CDR3 DNA reads as TGTGCCAGCAGCTTAGACGCCTACGAGCAGTGCTTC.

V is TRBV28 and J is TRBJ2-4, with 7 bases that match TRBD1. This CDR3 spans 17 amino acids. Germline V gene sequence: CDR1 MDHEN, CDR2 SYDVKM. Losses at the gene ends were 7 bases for V and 0 bases for J; bases not matched to a gene: 12. For the CDR3, the DNA is TGTGCCAGCACTTTTTGGAAGGGGGCCGGAGCCAAAAACATTCAGTACTTC. Translated: CASTFWKGAGAKNIQYF.

The V and J genes are TRBV7-2 and TRBJ2-1, with 8 bases aligning to TRBD1. With 5 bases clipped from V and 6 bases from J, the junction kept 9 bases outside the gene matches. This CDR3 has 15 residues. Germline V gene data show CDR1 as SGHTA and CDR2 as FQGNSA. DNA for the CDR3: TGTGCCAGCAGCCCTCGGACAGGGTACGGCAATGAGCAGTTCTTC. This gives the protein CASSPRTGYGNEQFF.

V and J are TRBV25-1 and TRBJ2-3; 8 bases agree with TRBD1. The trim removed 6 bases at V and 4 bases at J, leaving 3 bases unmatched. The CDR3 is 13 amino acids. In germline, CDR1 is MGHDK, CDR2 SYGVNS. The CDR3 region is CASRGTGPDTQYF. CDR3 sequence (DNA): TGTGCCAGCAGGGGGACAGGACCAGATACGCAGTATTTT.

For this clonotype: A much larger clonotype is one base distant, so this may be a read error. The V gene is TRBV18, the J gene TRBJ1-2; D remains ambiguous. Per the germline V gene, CDR1 is KGHSH and CDR2 is LQKENI. This CDR3 comprises 15 residues. The CDR3 region has the DNA TGTGCCGGCTCACCACCGGCAGATCGCTCCTCTGGCTACACCTTC. Its protein product is CAGSPPADRSSGYTF. Full variable domain (remainder filled in from reference TRBV18 and TRBJ1-2): NAGVMQNPRHLVRRRGQEARLRCSPMKGHSHVYWYRQLPEEGLKFMVYLQKENIIDESGMPKERFSAEFPKEGPSILRIQQVVRGDSAAYFCAGSPPADRSSGYTFGSGTRLTVV.

This clonotype was counted at least ten times. The rearrangement joins TRBV2 to TRBJ1-1; D remains ambiguous. CDR1 and CDR2 (germline): SNHLY, FYNNEI. The CDR3 has 12 residues. V lost 6 bases and J 1 base, leaving 6 bases between the germline ends. The CDR3 region has the DNA TGTGCCAGCAGGGCAAGGAACACTGAAGCTTTCTTT. This codes for CASRARNTEAFF.

The count of this clonotype is one. A read error may explain this, as a much larger clone is one base away. The conserved phenylalanine or tryptophan normally closing the CDR3 is absent here, so this likely arose from a read error. The chain employs TRBV7-2 and TRBJ2-5, with D unresolved. This CDR3 has 12 amino acids. Per the germline V gene, CDR1 is SGHTA and CDR2 is FQGNSA. Trimming took off 4 bases at V and 10 bases at J, with 13 bases between the two ends. Here the CDR3 reads CASSSPWSGQYS. The CDR3, as DNA: TGTGCCAGCAGCTCCCCTTGGAGTGGCCAGTACTCC.

The chain couples TRBV20-1 to TRBJ2-2; TRBD1 agrees at 9 bases. Germline CDR1 and CDR2: DFQATT and SNEGSKA (reference sequence). The CDR3 extends over 14 amino acids. Unmatched junction bases numbered 4, after V lost 6 bases and J lost 2 bases. The CDR3 here is CSAPTGGNTGELFF. The CDR3 nucleotides read TGCAGTGCCCCCACAGGGGGCAACACCGGGGAGCTGTTTTTT.

This clonotype was observed many times. The V and J genes are TRBV28 and TRBJ1-2; 7 bases agree with TRBD1. The V gene's germline CDR1 is MDHEN and CDR2 SYDVKM. This CDR3 has 15 residues. After removal of 6 bases from V and 7 bases from J, the junction contained 14 bases not matched to a gene. The CDR3 nucleotides read TGTGCCAGCAGCCTGGAGACAGGGAGAGAGGGTGGCTACACCTTC. Translated: CASSLETGREGGYTF.

V gene TRBV19 combines with J gene TRBJ1-6; TRBD1 aligns across 7 bases. The germline V gene has CDR1 LNHDA and CDR2 SQIVND (reference sequence). V shed 3 bases, J shed 0 bases, and the junction held 5 bases outside the gene matches. This CDR3 has 17 residues. CDR3 protein: CASSMRPGGSYNSPLHF. DNA of the CDR3: TGTGCCAGTAGTATGCGTCCAGGGGGCTCCTATAATTCACCCCTCCACTTT. The variable domain in full, completed from reference TRBV19 and TRBJ1-6, reads DGGITQSPKYLFRKEGQNVTLSCEQNLNHDAMYWYRQDPGQGLRLIYYSQIVNDFQKGDIAEGYSVSREKKESFPLTVTSAQKNPTAFYLCASSMRPGGSYNSPLHFGNGTRLTVT.

This chain joins TRBV5-6 and TRBJ2-2, with TRBD2 identical over 12 bases. The length of the CDR3 is 16 residues. V dropped 9 bases and J dropped 5; count of bases not matched to a gene: 11. Germline V gives CDR1 SGHDT, CDR2 YYEEEE. The CDR3 spells CATMTSGSWGTGELFF. DNA of the CDR3: TGTGCCACCATGACTAGCGGGAGTTGGGGAACCGGGGAGCTGTTTTTT.

The J gene is TRBJ1-2, the V gene TRBV20-1; D ambiguous. The CDR3 totals 12 residues. Trimming removed 2 bases at V and 8 bases at J, with 12 bases between. Germline V gene lookup returns CDR1 DFQATT and CDR2 SNEGSKA (reference sequence). The CDR3 sequence is CSARITVGGYTF. The CDR3, as DNA: TGCAGTGCTAGAATAACGGTCGGAGGCTACACCTTC.

The chain uses TRBV27 and TRBJ2-2, with 10 nucleotides matching TRBD1. The CDR3 runs 15 residues. With V trimmed by 7 bases and J by 6 bases, 8 bases remained unmatched. Germline V gene sequence: CDR1 MNHEY, CDR2 SMNVEV (reference sequence). The CDR3 here is CASKGGQGIPGELFF. DNA for the CDR3: TGTGCCAGCAAGGGGGGACAGGGGATCCCCGGGGAGCTGTTTTTT.

The chain couples TRBV11-2 to TRBJ1-3; unclear D gene. This CDR3 region has 15 residues. Germline CDR1 SGHAT, CDR2 FQNNGV. V dropped 1 base and J dropped 4 bases, with 11 bases sitting between them. CDR3 nucleotide sequence: TGTGCCAGCAGCTTAGCCACAGAGTACGGAAACACCATATATTTT. Protein: CASSLATEYGNTIYF.

The CDR3 DNA reads as TGTGCCAGCAGCGCGGGACTAGCGGGAGGGGGGACAGATACGCAGTATTTT. It specifies CASSAGLAGGGTDTQYF. The chain recombines TRBV7-2 with TRBJ2-3; 16 positions agree with TRBD2. V dropped 5 bases and J dropped 3; count of bases not matched to a gene: 5. Looked up from germline, CDR1 is SGHTA and CDR2 is FQGNSA. The CDR3 contains 17 residues.

The genes are TRBV19 and TRBJ2-1; D is perhaps TRBD2 (6 bases). The germline V and J ends were trimmed by 8 bases and 10 bases, with 18 bases remaining between them. The CDR3 has 13 amino acids. Germline V gene sequence: CDR1 LNHDA, CDR2 SQIVND (reference sequence). This CDR3 is CASCRGGVNEQFF. The CDR3 nucleotides are TGTGCCAGTTGCAGAGGAGGGGTCAACGAGCAGTTCTTC.

The genes are TRBV4-3 and TRBJ2-3, with D maybe TRBD2 (6 bases). V lost 4 bases and J 1 base, leaving 15 bases between the germline ends. The CDR3 is made up of 16 amino acids. The germline V gene has CDR1 LGHNA and CDR2 YSLEER. Written as DNA, the CDR3 is TGCGCCAGCAGCCCAGTCCGGGAGCCCCGCACAGATACGCAGTATTTT. This sequence encodes CASSPVREPRTDTQYF.

This rearrangement joins TRBV6-5 to TRBJ1-5, with D maybe TRBD1 (6 bases). Germline V gene data show CDR1 as MNHEY and CDR2 as SVGAGI. The length of the CDR3 is 14 residues. V lost 0 bases, J lost 7 bases, and 10 bases lay in between. The CDR3 DNA reads TGTGCCAGCAGTTACTCGTACAGGGACCAGCCCCAGCATTTT. The encoded protein is CASSYSYRDQPQHF.

The sample holds a few counts of this clonotype. The chain couples TRBV29-1 to TRBJ1-1; 9 positions agree with TRBD1. Germline lookup yields CDR1 SQVTM and CDR2 ANQGSEA. The CDR3 totals 14 residues. Trimming cost V 4 bases and J 7 bases; bases outside gene matches: 10. CDR3: CSVVTRDRVIEAFF. CDR3 bases: TGCAGCGTTGTAACCCGGGACAGGGTCATTGAAGCTTTCTTT. The complete variable domain, with remaining parts taken from reference TRBV29-1 and TRBJ1-1, reads SAVISQKPSRDICQRGTSLTIQCQVDSQVTMMFWYRQQPGQSLTLIATANQGSEATYESGFVIDKFPISRPNLTFSTLTVSNMSPEDSSIYLCSVVTRDRVIEAFFGQGTRLTVV.

There are many counts of this clonotype. For the CDR3, the DNA is TGTGCCAGCAGCCGATCCGTAATGAACACTGAAGCTTTCTTT. This codes for CASSRSVMNTEAFF. The chain links TRBV7-2 to TRBJ1-1; no reliable D call. CDR1 is SGHTA, CDR2 FQGNSA, per germline. V was pared by 5 bases and J by 0 bases, with 10 bases between. This CDR3 comprises 14 residues. Full variable domain (rest looked up from reference TRBV7-2 and TRBJ1-1): GAGVSQSPSNKVTEKGKDVELRCDPISGHTALYWYRQSLGQGLEFLIYFQGNSAPDKSGLPSDRFSAERTGGSVSTLTIQRTQQEDSAVYLCASSRSVMNTEAFFGQGTRLTVV.

Many counts were recorded for this clonotype. V gene TRBV6-5 combines with J gene TRBJ1-1; D ambiguous. Germline loops: CDR1 MNHEY, CDR2 SVGAGI. With 3 bases removed from V and 1 base from J, the gap between germline ends came to 6 bases. The CDR3 sequence is 13 residues long. CDR3 in DNA: TGTGCCAGCAGTTATCAGTGGAACACTGAAGCTTTCTTT. It is translated as CASSYQWNTEAFF.

Only a few counts were recorded for this clonotype. The chain is built from TRBV7-2 and TRBJ2-7; no firm D call. V was shortened by 2 bases and J by 6 bases, with 20 bases between the two germline ends. CDR3 length equals 16 residues. Germline V gene sequence: CDR1 SGHTA, CDR2 FQGNSA. CDR3 sequence: CASSLRAAIPSGEQYF. The CDR3 nucleotides are TGTGCCAGCAGCTTAAGGGCGGCTATACCTTCGGGCGAGCAGTACTTC. Full variable domain (outside the CDR3, taken from reference TRBV7-2 and TRBJ2-7): GAGVSQSPSNKVTEKGKDVELRCDPISGHTALYWYRQSLGQGLEFLIYFQGNSAPDKSGLPSDRFSAERTGGSVSTLTIQRTQQEDSAVYLCASSLRAAIPSGEQYFGPGTRLTVT.

The rearrangement uses TRBV6-1 and TRBJ1-1; tentatively, D is TRBD1 (6 bases). The germline gives CDR1 MNHNS, CDR2 SASEGT. This CDR3 region has 15 residues. V was clipped by 5 bases and J by 3 bases, with 16 bases between them. The DNA for the CDR3 is TGTGCCAGCAGTACCGGACAGACCATGGACACTGAAGCTTTCTTT. Encoded protein: CASSTGQTMDTEAFF.

The table lists this clonotype with many counts. The rearrangement joins TRBV28 to TRBJ2-6; D is unclear. Trimming took off 3 bases at V and 2 bases at J, with 5 bases between the two ends. The germline V gene has CDR1 MDHEN and CDR2 SYDVKM. The length of the CDR3 is 14 residues. For the CDR3, the DNA is TGTGCCAGCAGTTTGACGGCTGGGGCCAACGTCCTGACTTTC. This codes for CASSLTAGANVLTF.

V and J are TRBV20-1 and TRBJ2-2, with D possibly TRBD2 on 6 matching bases. V was pared by 6 bases and J by 1 base, with 12 bases between. Germline V lookup: CDR1 DFQATT, CDR2 SNEGSKA (reference sequence). The CDR3 length is 14 residues. The CDR3 DNA reads TGCAGTGCCCCGCAAGCGGGGAACACCGGGGAGCTGTTTTTT. Its protein is CSAPQAGNTGELFF.

In its sample, this clonotype was seen many times. The chain recombines TRBV27 with TRBJ2-2; D not resolved. The CDR3 has 14 residues. V lost 8 bases and J lost 0, with 10 bases in between. Germline CDR1 is MNHEY and CDR2 is SMNVEV (reference sequence). The DNA of the CDR3 is TGTGCCAGCCGGGCCGGCGCGAACACCGGGGAGCTGTTTTTT. Amino acids: CASRAGANTGELFF.

The chain employs TRBV5-5 and TRBJ1-5, with TRBD1 identical over 8 bases. Germline CDR1 SGHKS, CDR2 YYEKEE (reference sequence). There are 14 residues in the CDR3. With V trimmed by 5 bases and J by 7 bases, 8 bases remained unmatched. As DNA, the CDR3 is TGTGCCAGCAGTACAGGGGGACGGGAGCAGCCCCAGCATTTT. This translates into CASSTGGREQPQHF.